This TCR beta chain originates from a study of blood T cell repertoires in COVID-19. Background on the study: Material from acute and convalescent COVID-19 was sourced from the United States, Italy and Spain. The cDNA or gDNA used as material had been derived from T cells, B-cell-depleted T cells, or PBMCs.

Assay: immunoSEQ multiplex PCR; the TCRdb copy retains only in-frame clones and omits some. The sample consists of about 160,000 clones, 81% of them appearing once. Germline V gene data show CDR1 as MNHNS and CDR2 as SASEGT. Trimming took 3 bases from V and 8 from J; bases not matched to a gene: 6. CDR3 length: 14 residues. Sequences were obtained from peripheral blood. The chain has TRBV6-1 and TRBJ1-3, with 8 positions matching TRBD1. This TCR derives from a man aged 55-75 years with active or convalescent COVID-19. CDR3 DNA: TGTGCCAGCAGTGACCTCCAGGGGGCTGACACCATATATTTT. This translates into CASSDLQGADTIYF.